Listed below are T cell receptor beta chains from one sample, sequenced in a study of shared clonotypes between healthy human individuals. Generated by immunoSEQ multiplex PCR, the TCRdb table keeps only in-frame clones and is missing some. Of around 1 million clones listed, less than 85% were seen once; the top ten hold 1.5%. Input material: memory CD4+ T cells sorted from blood. The receptors come from a man between 18 and 29 years old in good health. The CDR3 runs from the conserved cysteine through the conserved F or W. The order of the fields is D gene, clone size, V gene, J gene, CDR3 protein, CDR3 DNA. The D gene is left open where the match is weak. Some rows have no size entry. The others give once, few or many, or a class for an expanded clone.

.	few	TRBV6-5	TRBJ1-1	CASSRTMNTEAFF	TGTGCCAGCAGCAGGACTATGAACACTGAAGCTTTCTTT
.	.	TRBV2	TRBJ2-1	CASSEERGLYNEQFF	TGTGCCAGCAGTGAAGAGAGGGGACTGTACAATGAGCAGTTCTTC
TRBD2	once	TRBV7-9	TRBJ2-3	CASSLQAGGTDTQYF	TGTGCCAGCAGCTTACAAGCGGGGGGGACAGATACGCAGTATTTT
.	.	TRBV29-1	TRBJ1-1	CSVEGRLNTEAFF	TGCAGCGTTGAAGGCAGACTAAACACTGAAGCTTTCTTT
.	once	TRBV18	TRBJ1-1	CASSPTRGGGNEAFF	TGTGCCAGCTCACCAACGAGGGGGGGCGGGAATGAAGCTTTCTTT
TRBD2	.	TRBV2	TRBJ2-3	CASSDLAGGSDTQYF	TGTGCCAGCAGTGATCTAGCGGGAGGATCAGATACGCAGTATTTT
.	.	TRBV9	TRBJ1-1	CASSADVSEAFF	TGTGCCAGCAGCGCAGACGTTTCTGAAGCTTTCTTT
.	.	TRBV19	TRBJ2-5	CASSIGGKQTQYF	TGTGCCAGTAGTATAGGAGGAAAACAGACCCAGTACTTC
.	.	TRBV5-1	TRBJ2-1	CASSLAEGYNEQFF	TGCGCCAGCAGCTTGGCCGAGGGCTACAATGAGCAGTTCTTC
.	.	TRBV29-1	TRBJ1-1	CSVDRGGNTEAFF	TGCAGCGTTGACAGGGGCGGGAACACTGAAGCTTTCTTT
.	.	TRBV7-3	TRBJ2-7	CASSFGTHYEQYF	TGTGCCAGCAGCTTCGGGACGCACTACGAGCAGTACTTC
TRBD1	.	TRBV5-1	TRBJ2-7	CASSLEAGGPYEQYF	TGCGCCAGCAGCTTGGAGGCAGGGGGCCCCTACGAGCAGTACTTC
TRBD1	few	TRBV29-1	TRBJ1-2	CSVQGRGDYGYTF	TGCAGCGTACAGGGGAGGGGGGACTATGGCTACACCTTC
.	once	TRBV27	TRBJ1-4	CASRTGEKLFF	TGTGCCAGCAGGACTGGGGAAAAACTGTTTTTT
TRBD1	few	TRBV27	TRBJ1-2	CASSLGQAFRYTF	TGTGCCAGCAGTTTGGGACAGGCTTTTAGGTACACCTTC
.	.	TRBV9	TRBJ1-1	CASSGRNTEAFF	TGTGCCAGCAGCGGGAGGAACACTGAAGCTTTCTTT
TRBD2	.	TRBV7-3	TRBJ2-7	CASSLTKTSGEQYF	TGTGCCAGCAGCTTAACTAAGACTAGCGGCGAGCAGTACTTC
.	.	TRBV19	TRBJ1-3	CASRAGTRGNTIYF	TGTGCCAGTAGGGCAGGGACTCGTGGAAACACCATATATTTT
TRBD1	.	TRBV2	TRBJ1-4	CASSPGQINEKLFF	TGTGCCAGCAGTCCGGGACAGATTAATGAAAAACTGTTTTTT
TRBD1	.	TRBV11-2	TRBJ2-1	CASSIVTGTGGKEQFF	TGTGCCAGCAGCATCGTGACCGGGACAGGTGGTAAAGAGCAGTTCTTC
.	.	TRBV10-3	TRBJ2-1	CATGFRDDEQFF	TGTGCGACGGGGTTTAGGGACGATGAGCAGTTCTTC
.	.	TRBV4-1	TRBJ1-1	CASSQDWPRNTEAFF	TGCGCCAGCAGCCAAGACTGGCCGCGGAACACTGAAGCTTTCTTT
.	.	TRBV19	TRBJ2-5	CASSISRTVGETQYF	TGTGCCAGTAGTATTTCTCGGACAGTGGGAGAGACCCAGTACTTC
.	.	TRBV12-2	TRBJ2-7	CASRVRAGGFSYEQYF	TGTGCAAGTCGCGTGAGGGCGGGAGGGTTCTCCTACGAGCAGTACTTC
.	.	TRBV11-1	TRBJ2-3	CASSLGEGADRTDTQYF	TGTGCCAGCAGCTTAGGGGAGGGGGCAGATCGGACAGATACGCAGTATTTT
.	.	TRBV5-1	TRBJ1-1	CASSWGNGWDTEAFF	TGCGCCAGCAGCTGGGGAAATGGGTGGGACACTGAAGCTTTCTTT
.	.	TRBV6-1	TRBJ1-2	CASSEPMGYGYTF	TGTGCCAGCAGTGAACCTATGGGGTATGGCTACACCTTC
.	many	TRBV18	TRBJ1-1	CASSPLSDTEAFF	TGTGCCAGCTCACCTCTATCGGACACTGAAGCTTTCTTT
.	once	TRBV4-1	TRBJ2-1	CASSQVYNEQFF	TGCGCCAGCAGCCAAGTATACAATGAGCAGTTCTTC
.	few	TRBV4-3	TRBJ2-7	CASSQDLVPGEEQYF	TGCGCCAGCAGCCAAGATTTAGTACCAGGGGAAGAGCAGTACTTC
TRBD2	.	TRBV5-1	TRBJ2-5	CASSISGEETQYF	TGCGCCAGCAGCATTAGCGGGGAAGAGACCCAGTACTTC
TRBD1	once	TRBV11-3	TRBJ2-7	CASSPRGDRDYEQYF	TGTGCCAGCAGCCCCAGGGGGGACAGGGACTACGAGCAGTACTTC
TRBD2	.	TRBV2	TRBJ2-3	CASGGLATSTDTQYF	TGTGCCAGCGGAGGACTAGCGACAAGCACAGATACGCAGTATTTT
TRBD1	.	TRBV9	TRBJ1-2	CASSVLGQGENYGYTF	TGTGCCAGCAGCGTTCTCGGACAGGGGGAGAACTATGGCTACACCTTC
TRBD1	.	TRBV6-6	TRBJ1-1	CASTDRGPEAFF	TGTGCCAGCACCGACAGGGGTCCTGAAGCTTTCTTT
.	.	TRBV19	TRBJ2-4	CASRDALGAGNIQYF	TGTGCCAGTAGAGACGCCCTGGGAGCTGGAAACATTCAGTACTTC
.	.	TRBV19	TRBJ2-6	CASSESGLSGANVLTF	TGTGCCAGTAGTGAGTCTGGTCTCTCTGGGGCCAACGTCCTGACTTTC
TRBD1	.	TRBV6-1	TRBJ1-6	CASSEQGVTPLHF	TGTGCCAGCAGTGAACAGGGGGTTACACCCCTCCACTTT
.	.	TRBV15	TRBJ1-2	CATSRGGVGNYGYTF	TGTGCCACCAGCAGAGGAGGGGTGGGGAACTATGGCTACACCTTC
.	once	TRBV30	TRBJ2-6	CASTGTTGANVLTF	TGTGCCTCAACCGGGACAACGGGGGCCAACGTCCTGACTTTC
TRBD1	.	TRBV7-2	TRBJ1-2	CASSLTGTGRYTF	TGTGCCAGCAGCCTTACCGGGACAGGCAGGTACACCTTC
.	.	TRBV27	TRBJ2-7	CASSLTARGYRKYF	TGTGCCAGCAGTTTAACGGCCAGGGGATACAGGAAGTACTTC
.	.	TRBV5-1	TRBJ2-3	CASSLATDTQYF	TGCGCCAGCAGCCTCGCCACAGATACGCAGTATTTT
.	.	TRBV6-1	TRBJ1-2	CASSEHGGDNYGYTF	TGTGCCAGCAGTGAACACGGCGGCGATAACTATGGCTACACCTTC
.	once	TRBV7-9	TRBJ1-4	CASSVREKLFF	TGTGCCAGCAGCGTCAGGGAAAAACTGTTTTTT
.	.	TRBV7-8	TRBJ1-1	CASSLRELTEAFF	TGTGCCAGCAGCTTAAGAGAGCTCACTGAAGCTTTCTTT
.	.	TRBV30	TRBJ2-1	CAWSLGPNYNEQFF	TGTGCCTGGAGTCTGGGCCCAAACTACAATGAGCAGTTCTTC
TRBD2	.	TRBV27	TRBJ2-7	CASRGSGGFYEQYF	TGTGCCAGCAGGGGCTCGGGGGGTTTCTACGAGCAGTACTTC
.	.	TRBV19	TRBJ2-3	CASTDISSTDTQYF	TGTGCCAGTACCGACATCTCTAGCACAGATACGCAGTATTTT
TRBD2	.	TRBV2	TRBJ2-7	CASSQTSGGAYEQYF	TGTGCCAGCAGTCAGACTAGCGGGGGGGCCTACGAGCAGTACTTC
TRBD1	.	TRBV6-1	TRBJ1-1	CASRTGGRDTEAFF	TGTGCCAGCAGGACAGGGGGCAGGGACACTGAAGCTTTCTTT
TRBD2	once	TRBV5-1	TRBJ2-7	CASSSNVAGGSVEQYF	TGCGCCAGCAGCTCGAATGTAGCGGGAGGGAGTGTCGAGCAGTACTTC
TRBD2	.	TRBV7-9	TRBJ2-7	CASSSPPGLAGAVYEQYF	TGTGCCAGCAGCTCCCCCCCGGGACTAGCGGGTGCGGTCTACGAGCAGTACTTC
.	.	TRBV10-3	TRBJ1-5	CAITGDVNQPQHF	TGTGCCATCACTGGGGACGTCAATCAGCCCCAGCATTTT
.	few	TRBV19	TRBJ2-7	CASSNRQGGEQYF	TGTGCCAGTAGTAATAGACAGGGAGGCGAGCAGTACTTC